The text below deals with one T cell receptor (beta chain). The length of the CDR3 is 14 residues. Trimming cost V 4 bases and J 6 bases; bases outside gene matches: 3. CDR1 SGHTA and CDR2 FQGTGA come from the germline V gene. This sample was taken from a study of blood T cell repertoires in COVID-19. Background on the study: Acute and convalescent COVID-19 specimens originated in the United States, Italy and Spain. PBMCs, B-cell-depleted T cells, or T cells were the source of the cDNA or gDNA that made up the material.

In the original analysis: Amplification of reference gene primers was used by the study to estimate nucleated cell counts. Repertoires were generated with immunoSEQ multiplex PCR, while TCRdb's copy carries only in-frame clones and drops some. The V and J calls and clone size are taken from that table; D and trimming were inferred from the DNA. The data hold about 130,000 clones, with approximately 82% observed a single time. The sequencing input was peripheral blood. The chain couples TRBV7-3 to TRBJ2-2; TRBD2 agrees at 9 bases. The origin of this receptor is a man aged 35-49 years with active or convalescent COVID-19. The CDR3 DNA reads TGTGCCAGCAGCTCCCAGCGGGGGGCCGGGGAGCTGTTTTTT. Its protein is CASSSQRGAGELFF.